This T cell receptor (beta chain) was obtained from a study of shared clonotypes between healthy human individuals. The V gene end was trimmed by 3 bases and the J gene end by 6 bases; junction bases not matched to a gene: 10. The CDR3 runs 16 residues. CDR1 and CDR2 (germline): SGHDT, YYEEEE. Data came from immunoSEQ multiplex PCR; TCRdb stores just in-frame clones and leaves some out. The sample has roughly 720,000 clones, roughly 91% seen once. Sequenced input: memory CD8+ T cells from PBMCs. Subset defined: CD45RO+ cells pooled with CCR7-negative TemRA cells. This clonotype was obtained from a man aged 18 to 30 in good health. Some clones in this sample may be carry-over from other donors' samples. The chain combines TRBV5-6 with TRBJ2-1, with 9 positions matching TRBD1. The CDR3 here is CASSWTGQGIGNEQFF. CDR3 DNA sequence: TGTGCCAGCAGCTGGACGGGACAGGGCATCGGCAATGAGCAGTTCTTC. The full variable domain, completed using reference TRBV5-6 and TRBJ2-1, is DAGVTQSPTHLIKTRGQQVTLRCSPKSGHDTVSWYQQALGQGPQFIFQYYEEEERQRGNFPDRFSGHQFPNYSSELNVNALLLGDSALYLCASSWTGQGIGNEQFFGPGTRLTVL.